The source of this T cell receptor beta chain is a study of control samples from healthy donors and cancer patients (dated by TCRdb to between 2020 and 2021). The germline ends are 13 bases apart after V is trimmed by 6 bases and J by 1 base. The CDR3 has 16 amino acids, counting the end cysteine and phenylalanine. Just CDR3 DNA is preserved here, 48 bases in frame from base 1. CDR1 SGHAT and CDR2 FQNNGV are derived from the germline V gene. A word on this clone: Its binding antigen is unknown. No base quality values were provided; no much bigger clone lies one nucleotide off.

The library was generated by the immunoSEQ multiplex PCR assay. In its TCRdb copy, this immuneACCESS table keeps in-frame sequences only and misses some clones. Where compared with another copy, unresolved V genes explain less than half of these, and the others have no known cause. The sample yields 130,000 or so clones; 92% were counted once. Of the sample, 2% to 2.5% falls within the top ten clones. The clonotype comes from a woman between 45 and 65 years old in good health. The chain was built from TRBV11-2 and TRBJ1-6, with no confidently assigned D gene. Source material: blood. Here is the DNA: TGTGCCAGCAGGTTGGCTTTCGGGTCCTATAATTCACCCCTCCACTTT. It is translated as CASRLAFGSYNSPLHF.